Shown below are 23 T cell receptor beta chains from a single sample sequenced in a study of human T cells and chemical hapten exposure. From whole blood left unfractionated, total RNA was extracted. TCRdb re-analysed the 5' RACE reads in MiXCR, keeping a single row per CDR3 protein. Of roughly 81,000 distinct CDR3 sequences in the sample, 15% were seen once. Every receptor here comes from a female donor in good health.

The CDR3 sequence: CASSFWDNEKLFF. The CDR3 coding sequence is TGTGCCAGCAGTTTTTGGGATAATGAAAAACTGTTTTTT. The J gene is TRBJ1-4, the V gene TRBV12-3 or TRBV12-4; no clear D gene. Between the trimmed V and J ends, which lost 3 bases and 4 bases, there was a span of 6 bases. This CDR3 is built from 13 residues.

The chain joins TRBV19 to TRBJ1-5, with D perhaps TRBD1 (6 bases). The CDR3 spans 15 residues. V was trimmed by 4 bases and J by 3 bases, leaving 13 bases between them. Germline V CDR1 and CDR2: LNHDA, SQIVND (reference sequence). The CDR3, as DNA: TGTGCCAGTAGTACCCCGGGACAACCCAATCAGCCCCAGCATTTT. Translation: CASSTPGQPNQPQHF.

The genes are TRBV3-1 and TRBJ2-7; 10 bases are a match to TRBD2. The ends lost 0 bases at V and 6 bases at J; junction bases unmatched: 8. CDR1 is LGHDT and CDR2 is YNNKEL in the germline V gene (reference sequence). The CDR3 loop spans 16 amino acids. Written as DNA, the CDR3 is TGTGCCAGCAGCCAAGAGTCTAGCGGGGGTTCACGCGAGCAGTACTTC. Its translation is CASSQESSGGSREQYF.

A few counts support this clonotype. CDR3 in amino acids: CASRPTEQETQYF. CDR3 bases: TGTGCCAGCAGGCCAACAGAACAAGAGACCCAGTACTTC. This chain connects TRBV12-3 or TRBV12-4 to TRBJ2-5; no definite D call. There are 13 residues in the CDR3. V was pared by 6 bases and J by 2 bases, with 10 bases between.

This clonotype was observed a few times. The rearrangement links TRBV28 to TRBJ1-1; 11 bases match TRBD1. V shed 4 bases and J 11 bases; nucleotides not matched to a gene: 9. The CDR3 is 14 residues long. CDR1 MDHEN and CDR2 SYDVKM come from the germline V gene. The CDR3 sequence: CASSSSRTGGRAFF. Here the CDR3 DNA reads TGTGCCAGCAGTTCCTCCCGGACAGGGGGCAGGGCTTTCTTT. Combining the CDR3 with reference TRBV28 and TRBJ1-1 gives the whole variable domain DVKVTQSSRYLVKRTGEKVFLECVQDMDHENMFWYRQDPGLGLRLIYFSYDVKMKEKGDIPEGYSVSREKKERFSLILESASTNQTSMYLCASSSSRTGGRAFFGQGTRLTVV.

The V gene is TRBV30, the J gene TRBJ2-7, with D perhaps being TRBD1 or TRBD2 (5 bases each). Germline V gene lookup returns CDR1 GTSNPN and CDR2 SVGIG (reference sequence). The CDR3 has 11 amino acids. Trimming shortened V by 1 base and J by 6 bases, and 7 bases separated the two germline ends. CDR3 loop: CAWSGGAEQYF. The DNA for the CDR3 is TGTGCCTGGAGTGGAGGGGCCGAGCAGTACTTC.

With respect to this clonotype: Being one base from a much bigger clone, this may be a read error. The chain links TRBV20-1 to TRBJ1-3; D is ambiguous. Germline V gives CDR1 DFQATT, CDR2 SNEGSKA (reference sequence). V gave up 1 base and J gave up 3 bases, with 10 bases separating them. The CDR3 extends over 14 amino acids. This CDR3 reads CSARVRGCGNTIYF. The CDR3 DNA reads TGCAGTGCTAGAGTTCGAGGGTGTGGAAACACCATATATTTT.

The V call is TRBV6-2 or TRBV6-3, the J call TRBJ1-1; no definite D call. V was shortened by 2 bases and J by 8 bases, with 6 bases between the two germline ends. CDR1 is MNHEY, CDR2 SVGEGT, per germline. This CDR3 region has 11 residues. The CDR3 coding sequence is TGTGCCAGCAGTTACAAGTCGGAAGCTTTCTTT. Translated, it gives CASSYKSEAFF.

V is TRBV6-5 and J is TRBJ1-4, with TRBD1 identical over 10 bases. The CDR3 sequence is 15 residues long. The germline CDR1 and CDR2 sequences are MNHEY and SVGAGI. The junction had 5 bases not matched to a gene; V was cut back by 5 bases and J by 5 bases. CDR3 sequence reads: CASSRKGQGNEKLFF. The CDR3 DNA sequence: TGTGCCAGCAGTCGCAAGGGACAGGGGAATGAAAAACTGTTTTTT.

This clonotype was seen many times. The J gene is TRBJ2-3, the V gene TRBV6-4; D not resolved. Germline values: CDR1 MRHNA, CDR2 SNTAGT. This CDR3 contains 13 residues. V shed 2 bases and J shed 1 base, with 4 bases lying between them. CDR3 in amino acids: CASSDGGTDTQYF. CDR3 sequence (DNA): TGTGCCAGCAGTGACGGGGGCACAGATACGCAGTATTTT.

The V call is TRBV6-5, the J call TRBJ1-2; 11 bases align to TRBD1. The junction had 3 bases not matched to a gene; V was cut back by 2 bases and J by 4 bases. Germline assignment: CDR1 MNHEY and CDR2 SVGAGI. This CDR3 spans 15 amino acids. The CDR3 loop is CASSYRTGGIYGYTF. Here the CDR3 DNA reads TGTGCCAGCAGTTACCGGACAGGGGGCATCTATGGCTACACCTTC.

The table lists this clonotype with a few counts. The chain couples TRBV20-1 to TRBJ1-5; D remains unclear. CDR3 size: 14 residues. The V end lost 0 bases, the J end lost 4 bases, and 10 bases lay between the germline ends. Germline CDR1 DFQATT, CDR2 SNEGSKA (reference sequence). CDR3 sequence: CSAREGRLNQPQHF. In nucleotides, the CDR3 is TGCAGTGCTAGAGAGGGCAGATTGAATCAGCCCCAGCATTTT.

This clonotype showed up just a few times. This sequence joins TRBV9 and TRBJ2-1, with D hard to call. Germline loops: CDR1 SGDLS, CDR2 YYNGEE. CDR3 length: 11 amino acids. The ends were cut back, 0 bases at V and 6 bases at J, with 1 base in the middle. CDR3 coding DNA: TGTGCCAGCAGCGTAGCCAATGAGCAGTTCTTC. Amino acid sequence: CASSVANEQFF.

This clonotype was counted many times. The chain carries TRBV7-6 and TRBJ1-1, with D unresolved. Germline-derived CDR1 and CDR2 are SGHVS and FNYEAQ. V lost 4 bases, J lost 4 bases, and 13 bases lay in between. This CDR3 comprises 14 residues. The CDR3 loop reads CASSSSTLGTEAFF. The CDR3 DNA reads as TGTGCCAGCAGCTCCTCAACCCTGGGCACTGAAGCTTTCTTT.

This clonotype was picked up a small number of times. This chain uses TRBV5-1 with TRBJ2-1; D is unresolved. The germline gives CDR1 SGHRS, CDR2 YFSETQ. The CDR3 is 13 residues long. The germline V and J ends were trimmed by 0 bases and 7 bases, with 8 bases remaining between them. The CDR3 is CASSLVSSNEQFF. The CDR3 DNA sequence: TGCGCCAGCAGCTTGGTGTCGTCGAATGAGCAGTTCTTC.

This clonotype was picked up a small number of times. This chain joins TRBV7-8 and TRBJ2-3; D may be TRBD2 (7 bases). Trimming cost V 2 bases and J 6 bases, with 12 bases left between them. From germline, CDR1 is SGHVS and CDR2 FQNEAQ. This CDR3 comprises 14 residues. The CDR3 nucleotides read TGTGCCAGCAGCTTAACCGGGGGGCTGGATACGCAGTATTTT. Its protein is CASSLTGGLDTQYF.

This clonotype was picked up a small number of times. The chain carries TRBV11-2 and TRBJ2-7; D is unresolved. This CDR3 is built from 14 residues. The germline V gene encodes CDR1 SGHAT and CDR2 FQNNGV. The ends were cut back, 2 bases at V and 2 bases at J, with 10 bases in the middle. The CDR3 loop reads CASSLLLGPYEQYF. The CDR3 DNA sequence: TGTGCCAGCAGCTTATTGCTGGGTCCCTACGAGCAGTACTTC.

This clonotype was counted between two and nine times. This chain joins TRBV6-1 and TRBJ2-2; a weak D match, TRBD2 (5 bases). The CDR3 covers 13 residues. Deletions cut 2 bases from V and 5 bases from J, with 6 bases between. Germline CDR1 and CDR2: MNHNS and SASEGT. CDR3 region: CASSESGTGELFF. The CDR3, as DNA: TGTGCCAGCAGTGAATCGGGAACCGGGGAGCTGTTTTTT.

In this sample, this clonotype turned up a few times. The chain uses TRBV7-9 and TRBJ2-7; 8 bases align to TRBD1. Trimming at V came to 1 base and at J to 2 bases, leaving 7 bases not matched to a gene. This CDR3 comprises 16 residues. Germline lookup yields CDR1 SEHNR and CDR2 FQNEAQ (reference sequence). The CDR3 coding sequence is TGTGCCAGCAGCTTAGGCCTCCAGGGGGCCCCCTACGAGCAGTACTTC. It is translated as CASSLGLQGAPYEQYF.

This clonotype occurred many times. The chain uses TRBV4-3 and TRBJ1-6; D remains ambiguous. The CDR3 has 15 amino acids. Germline V gene sequence: CDR1 LGHNA, CDR2 YSLEER. Trimming shortened V by 2 bases and J by 10 bases, and 15 bases separated the two germline ends. The CDR3 bases are TGCGCCAGCAGCCAATTCCGGGGTATGGAATCACCCCTCCACTTT. It encodes CASSQFRGMESPLHF.

This clonotype was counted between two and nine times. The chain has TRBV27 and TRBJ2-7, with a weak D call TRBD1 (8 bases). Germline assignment: CDR1 MNHEY and CDR2 SMNVEV (reference sequence). V lost 5 bases, J lost 3 bases, and 20 bases lay in between. The CDR3 has 16 amino acids. The CDR3 nucleotides are TGTGCCAGCAGTCTGCCACAGGGGGGGACGGACTACGAGCAGTACTTC. Residues: CASSLPQGGTDYEQYF.

Here the CDR3 reads CASSLSLAWGVLAKNIQYF. As DNA, the CDR3 is TGTGCCAGCAGCTTAAGTCTGGCTTGGGGGGTCCTAGCCAAAAACATTCAGTACTTC. This chain connects TRBV7-9 to TRBJ2-4, with a tentative D call TRBD2 (6 bases). CDR1 is SEHNR and CDR2 is FQNEAQ in the germline V gene (reference sequence). The CDR3 loop spans 19 amino acids. V shed 2 bases and J shed 0 bases, with 20 bases lying between them. Variable domain in full (rest from reference TRBV7-9 and TRBJ2-4): DTGVSQNPRHKITKRGQNVTFRCDPISEHNRLYWYRQTLGQGPEFLTYFQNEAQLEKSRLLSDRFSAERPKGSFSTLEIQRTEQGDSAMYLCASSLSLAWGVLAKNIQYFGAGTRLSVL.

This clonotype occurred a few times. The chain combines TRBV5-6 with TRBJ2-3; 8 bases fit TRBD1. CDR3 length equals 16 residues. The trim removed 3 bases at V and 2 bases at J, leaving 8 bases unmatched. Germline loops: CDR1 SGHDT, CDR2 YYEEEE. CDR3 sequence: CASSSLTGGLTDTQYF. The CDR3 bases are TGTGCCAGCAGCTCCCTAACAGGGGGGCTCACAGATACGCAGTATTTT.